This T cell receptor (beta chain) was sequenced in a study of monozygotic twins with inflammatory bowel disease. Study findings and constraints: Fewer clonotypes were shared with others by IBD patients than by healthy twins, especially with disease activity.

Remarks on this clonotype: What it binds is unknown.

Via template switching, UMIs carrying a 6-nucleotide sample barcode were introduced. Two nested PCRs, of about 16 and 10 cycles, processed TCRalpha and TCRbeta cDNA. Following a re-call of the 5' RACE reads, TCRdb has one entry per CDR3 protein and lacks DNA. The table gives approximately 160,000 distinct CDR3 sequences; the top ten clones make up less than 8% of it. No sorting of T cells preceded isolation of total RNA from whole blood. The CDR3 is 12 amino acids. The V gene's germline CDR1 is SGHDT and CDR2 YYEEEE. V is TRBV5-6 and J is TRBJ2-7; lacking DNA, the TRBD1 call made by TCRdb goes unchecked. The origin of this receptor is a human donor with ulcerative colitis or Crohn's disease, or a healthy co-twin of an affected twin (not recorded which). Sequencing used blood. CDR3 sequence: CASSWVGGEQYF. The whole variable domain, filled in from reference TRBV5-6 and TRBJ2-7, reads DAGVTQSPTHLIKTRGQQVTLRCSPKSGHDTVSWYQQALGQGPQFIFQYYEEEERQRGNFPDRFSGHQFPNYSSELNVNALLLGDSALYLCASSWVGGEQYFGPGTRLTVT.